These T cell receptor beta chains were read from a single sample in a study of CD8 T cells in ankylosing spondylitis. TCRdb fed the 5' RACE reads into MiXCR, producing one record per CDR3 protein. The sample records 500,000 to 550,000 distinct CDR3 sequences, roughly an eighth being singletons. Sequenced material: blood, either unsorted or a sorted T cell fraction (not recorded which). The receptors derive from a male donor with ankylosing spondylitis. The CDR3 runs from the conserved cysteine through the conserved F or W. A D gene is named only where the DNA matches it firmly. Only some rows state a clone size, as once, few, many or a class for expanded clones.

cdr3_nt cdr3_aa v_call clone_size j_call d_call
TGCAGTGCTACTTCTAGCGGGGAATCCTACGAGCAGTACTTC CSATSSGESYEQYF TRBV20-1 - TRBJ2-7 TRBD2
TGCGCCAGCAGCTTAGGGACAACGGCGAACACTGAAGCTTTCTTT CASSLGTTANTEAFF TRBV5-1 many TRBJ1-1 -
TGCAGTGCTAGAGACCCGCTAGCGGGAGGGCCCAATGAGCAGTTCTTC CSARDPLAGGPNEQFF TRBV20-1 - TRBJ2-1 TRBD2
TGCGCCAGCAGCCAAGGACGGGACGCGGATACGCAGTATTTT CASSQGRDADTQYF TRBV4-1 many TRBJ2-3 -
TGTGCCAGCAGTGCCCACGGAGAGTTCGGGGAGCTGTTTTTT CASSAHGEFGELFF TRBV25-1 many TRBJ2-2 -
TGTGCCAGCAGCCATGGTAGGCGCCAGGGAACTAATGAAAAACTGTTTTTT CASSHGRRQGTNEKLFF TRBV7-2 - TRBJ1-4 -
TGTGCCAGCAGTCCCTCCGGGACAGCGAACACCGGGGAGCTGTTTTTT CASSPSGTANTGELFF TRBV6-2/TRBV6-3 few TRBJ2-2 TRBD1
TGCAGTGCTAGAAAATGGGACACGGGAAATGAAAAACTGTTTTTT CSARKWDTGNEKLFF TRBV20-1 few TRBJ1-4 -
TGTGCCAGCAGCTTAGGGGGGGATCGGGCTTCACCCCTCCACTTT CASSLGGDRASPLHF TRBV7-2 - TRBJ1-6 -
TGCAGTGCTAGATACGGGCCCGTTTACAATGAGCAGTTCTTC CSARYGPVYNEQFF TRBV20-1 few TRBJ2-1 -
TGTGCCACCAGCAGAGATCACGCGTACGGCTACACCTTC CATSRDHAYGYTF TRBV15 - TRBJ1-2 -
TGTGCCAGCAGCTTAGAATCCCTGGTAGTCCCCGATGAGCAGTTCTTC CASSLESLVVPDEQFF TRBV7-9 - TRBJ2-1 -
TGTGCCAGCAGCCTGACAGAGTCCACCCTCCACTTT CASSLTESTLHF TRBV12-3/TRBV12-4 few TRBJ1-6 -
TGCAGCGTTGAGGGGACAGGTGGGAATCAGCCCCAGCATTTT CSVEGTGGNQPQHF TRBV29-1 many TRBJ1-5 TRBD1
TGTGCCAGCAGCCCAAGGGACAGGGATTCACCCCTCCACTTT CASSPRDRDSPLHF TRBV12-3/TRBV12-4 - TRBJ1-6 TRBD1
TGTGCCAGCAGCTTAGATCGGCGCGGGAGGGGAGTCGGGGAGCTGTTTTTT CASSLDRRGRGVGELFF TRBV11-2 few TRBJ2-2 TRBD2
TGTGCCAGCAGCGAAACTAGCGATCCTTACAATGAGCAGTTCTTC CASSETSDPYNEQFF TRBV9 few TRBJ2-1 TRBD2
TGTGCCAGCAGCCAAGTCCTTTTGGGGATTCAGTACTTC CASSQVLLGIQYF TRBV3-1 - TRBJ2-4 -
TGTGCCAGCAGCGTAGTAAGCTCCGGCGGGGAGCTGTTTTTT CASSVVSSGGELFF TRBV9 - TRBJ2-2 -
TGTGCCAGCCGTCACGGGACCATGAACACTGAAGCTTTCTTT CASRHGTMNTEAFF TRBV12-3/TRBV12-4 few TRBJ1-1 -
TGTGCCAGCAGCCAAGATAGGAGACTAGCGGGACAAGAGACCCAGTACTTC CASSQDRRLAGQETQYF TRBV4-2 - TRBJ2-5 TRBD2
TGTGCCCCCTCGGAGAGCGATTGTGACAATGAGCAGTTCTTC CAPSESDCDNEQFF TRBV30 few TRBJ2-1 -
TGTGCCAGCTCACGATTCGGGGATGAAGCTTTCTTT CASSRFGDEAFF TRBV18 few TRBJ1-1 -
TGTGCCAGCAGGCCCGGGACAGGGGTTGCTTGCACCTTC CASRPGTGVACTF TRBV7-9 - TRBJ1-2 TRBD1
TGTGCCAGCAGCCTCACGGCGGAGGGTACTGAAGCTTTCTTT CASSLTAEGTEAFF TRBV5-4 few TRBJ1-1 -
TGTGCCAGCAGCCACACCCGGGACAGCAATGAGCAGTTCTTC CASSHTRDSNEQFF TRBV3-1 few TRBJ2-1 TRBD1
TGCAGCGTTAGAACGGGAGGGCCCGGGGCCAACGTCCTGACTTTC CSVRTGGPGANVLTF TRBV29-1 many TRBJ2-6 TRBD2
TGTGCCAGCAGCTCGGAGGGACTAAGACACAATGAGCAGTTCTTC CASSSEGLRHNEQFF TRBV7-2 - TRBJ2-1 TRBD2
TGCGCCAGCAGCTTGCGTCAGGCCTTTGTGAACACTGAAGCTTTCTTT CASSLRQAFVNTEAFF TRBV5-1 few TRBJ1-1 -
TGTGCCACCAGCAGAGGGGGGCAGGAAGCCTACGAGCAGTACTTC CATSRGGQEAYEQYF TRBV15 few TRBJ2-7 -
TGTGCCAGCAGGGTCGGGGTGGGGCTACTTGATGAGCAGTTCTTC CASRVGVGLLDEQFF TRBV6-1 few TRBJ2-1 -
TGTGCCAGTAGTATAGTAGTGGACACTGAAGCTTTCTTT CASSIVVDTEAFF TRBV19 - TRBJ1-1 -
TGTGCCAGCAGTTACTCCCTAGCGGGAGTAGTTGAGCAGTTCTTC CASSYSLAGVVEQFF TRBV6-5 few TRBJ2-1 TRBD2
TGCAGTGCTAGAAAAGCGGGTCTTTACGAGCAGTACTTC CSARKAGLYEQYF TRBV20-1 few TRBJ2-7 -
TGCAGTGCTTCCAGAGGTTCTAGCGGCCAAGAGACCCAGTACTTC CSASRGSSGQETQYF TRBV20-1 - TRBJ2-5 TRBD2
TGTGCCAGCGGTGGGTTCCCTGGCTACACCTTC CASGGFPGYTF TRBV6-1 few TRBJ1-2 -
TGCGCCAGCAGCCGGGAGGGGGCCCGCACAGATACGCAGTATTTT CASSREGARTDTQYF TRBV5-1 many TRBJ2-3 -
TGCGCCAGCAGCCCCCAACTAGGACAGGCGAACACTGAAGCTTTCTTT CASSPQLGQANTEAFF TRBV5-1 few TRBJ1-1 TRBD1
TGTGCCAGCAGCTCAAGCGGGGCGGGGTTTTACAATGAGCAGTTCTTC CASSSSGAGFYNEQFF TRBV11-2 few TRBJ2-1 TRBD2
TGCGCCAGCAGCTTGGGGCCAGTCTCCTACAATGAGCAGTTCTTC CASSLGPVSYNEQFF TRBV5-1 many TRBJ2-1 -
TGTGCCAGCAGTTTGGGAACTAGCGGGCCAGACCAAGAGACCCAGTACTTC CASSLGTSGPDQETQYF TRBV12-3/TRBV12-4 few TRBJ2-5 TRBD2
TGTGCCAGCAGCAGGACTAGCGGGAACAATGAGCAGTTCTTC CASSRTSGNNEQFF TRBV9 many TRBJ2-1 TRBD2
TGTGCCAGCAGCTTCCGCATAGCGGGGCCCTACAATGAGCAGTTCTTC CASSFRIAGPYNEQFF TRBV11-1 - TRBJ2-1 TRBD2
TGTGCCAGCAGTTACGTGGCACAGGGGGCGGATGAGCAGTTCTTC CASSYVAQGADEQFF TRBV6-5 few TRBJ2-1 TRBD1
TGCGCCAGCAGCTTGGAGAGCGGGAGGGCCGGTGAGACCCAGTACTTC CASSLESGRAGETQYF TRBV5-1 few TRBJ2-5 TRBD2
TGCGCCAGCCGACTAGCGTCATCGAACACCGGGGAGCTGTTTTTT CASRLASSNTGELFF TRBV5-1 - TRBJ2-2 TRBD2
TGTGCCAGCAGCCCAGACAGGGGCACGGGAAACACCATATATTTT CASSPDRGTGNTIYF TRBV5-5 few TRBJ1-3 TRBD1
TGCGCCAGCAGCCCCGGGACTAGCGCGACGCTCGGCTACAATGAGCAGTTCTTC CASSPGTSATLGYNEQFF TRBV5-1 few TRBJ2-1 TRBD2
TGTGCCAGCAGCCAAGATCAAACTAGCGGGAGAAGGAATGAGCAGTTCTTC CASSQDQTSGRRNEQFF TRBV4-2 few TRBJ2-1 TRBD2
TGCAGCGTTGAAGATCCGGCGAAGGCCTACAATGAGCAGTTCTTC CSVEDPAKAYNEQFF TRBV29-1 few TRBJ2-1 -